This entry lists 9 T cell receptor beta chains sequenced from one sample in a study of human T cells and chemical hapten exposure. Stated time point: patch test 3, about 24 weeks after DPC sensitization. Treatment in this sample: therapeutic diphenylcyclopropenone sensitization with weekly scalp DPC. TCRdb fed the RACE reads into MiXCR, producing one record per CDR3 protein. The data show tens of thousands of distinct CDR3 sequences, 11% seen once. The material sequenced was whole blood, taken in connection with sensitization to the hapten diphenylcyclopropenone (DPC). These receptors all come from a woman between 45 and 60 years old with alopecia areata. Some clones in this sample may be carry-over from other donors' samples.

This clonotype has a handful of counts. The chain is built from TRBV20-1 and TRBJ1-2, with a tentative D call TRBD1 (5 bases). In germline, CDR1 is DFQATT, CDR2 SNEGSKA (reference sequence). The CDR3 runs to 12 residues. Trimming took 6 bases from V and 2 from J, leaving 10 bases between them. The chain's CDR3 is CSAPTDNYGYTF. For the CDR3, the DNA is TGCAGTGCCCCGACAGACAACTATGGCTACACCTTC.

This clonotype was counted between two and nine times. The chain couples TRBV7-9 to TRBJ1-5; no reliable D call. Trimming left V 0 bases short and J 4 bases short, with 10 bases between. Germline V gene data show CDR1 as SEHNR and CDR2 as FQNEAQ (reference sequence). This CDR3 has 15 amino acids. CDR3 residues: CASSLAGWENQPQHF. CDR3 nucleotide sequence: TGTGCCAGCAGCTTAGCGGGGTGGGAGAATCAGCCCCAGCATTTT.

In this sample, this clonotype turned up many times. The chain combines TRBV28 with TRBJ2-7; D ambiguous. The germline V gene encodes CDR1 MDHEN and CDR2 SYDVKM. The CDR3 covers 12 residues. Trimming took 3 bases from V and 4 from J, leaving 7 bases between them. CDR3 nucleotide sequence: TGTGCCAGCAGTTTTGGGCCTTACGAGCAGTACTTC. It codes for CASSFGPYEQYF.

This clonotype was recorded a few times. The chain combines TRBV6-5 with TRBJ2-3, with a tentative D call TRBD2 (6 bases). The V gene's germline CDR1 is MNHEY and CDR2 SVGAGI. The CDR3 loop spans 15 amino acids. Trimming removed 0 bases at V and 2 bases at J, with 9 bases between. The CDR3 loop is CASSYSTRLTDTQYF. In DNA, the CDR3 is TGTGCCAGCAGTTACTCGACTAGACTCACAGATACGCAGTATTTT.

In this sample, this clonotype turned up many times. The chain has TRBV2 and TRBJ2-3; D uncertain. V lost 3 bases and J lost 6, with 10 bases in between. CDR3 size: 13 residues. In germline, CDR1 is SNHLY, CDR2 FYNNEI. The CDR3 reads CASSDTVWDTQYF. CDR3 sequence (DNA): TGTGCCAGCAGTGATACGGTATGGGATACGCAGTATTTT.

This clonotype was detected ten times or more. V gene TRBV2 combines with J gene TRBJ2-3, with D unclear. CDR1 and CDR2 from the germline V gene are SNHLY and FYNNEI. The CDR3 is 13 amino acids. V lost 6 bases and J 1 base, leaving 8 bases between the germline ends. In nucleotides, the CDR3 is TGTGCCAGCAGAAACGATCGCACAGATACGCAGTATTTT. This gives the protein CASRNDRTDTQYF.

Many counts were recorded for this clonotype. The rearrangement uses TRBV6-2 or TRBV6-3 and TRBJ2-5; 9 bases are a match to TRBD2. Germline V gives CDR1 MNHEY, CDR2 SVGEGT. With V trimmed by 0 bases and J by 5 bases, 7 bases remained unmatched. The CDR3 runs 16 residues. The CDR3 loop is CASSYSWTSAPETQYF. The CDR3 nucleotides are TGTGCCAGCAGTTACTCGTGGACTAGCGCGCCTGAGACCCAGTACTTC.

The chain uses TRBV3-1 and TRBJ1-5; D call uncertain. Per germline, CDR1 LGHDT and CDR2 YNNKEL (reference sequence). The CDR3 spans 14 residues. The V gene lost 1 base and the J gene lost 3 bases, with 7 bases spanning the gap. CDR3 sequence reads: CASSQGQTNQPQHF. The CDR3, as DNA: TGTGCCAGCAGCCAAGGGCAGACCAATCAGCCCCAGCATTTT.

This clonotype occurred many times. V is TRBV12-3 or TRBV12-4 and J is TRBJ1-2; TRBD1 agrees at 9 bases. The CDR3 runs 13 residues. Trimming removed 5 bases from V and 6 bases from J; junction bases left unmatched: 4. The CDR3: CASSPDRGDGYTF. The CDR3 DNA reads TGTGCCAGCAGTCCGGACAGGGGCGATGGCTACACCTTC.